This T cell receptor beta chain appears in the sequencing data of a study of Ad26.COV2.S vaccination and SARS-CoV-2 variants (dated by TCRdb to the early 2020s). About the full investigation: Donors in the vaccine arm were drawn from COV1001, a multicentre, randomized, double-blind, placebo-controlled phase I-IIa trial testing Ad26.COV2.S in healthy adults. Ad26.COV2.S was administered intramuscularly at a dose of 5x10^10 or 1x10^11 viral particles, either as one shot or as two shots given 56 days apart. Sequencing of the TCRbeta repertoire served to evaluate the specificity and breadth of SARS-CoV-2-reactive T cell receptors following Ad26.COV2.S vaccination. The TCR-sequenced set comprised around 30 samples: some 19 Ad26.COV2.S vaccine recipients, 5 placebo recipients and 8 SARS-CoV-2 convalescent individuals. Trial participants were randomized into five groups of five: low-dose or high-dose Ad26.COV2.S given once or twice, or placebo on both occasions. Investigators did not know the trial group allocation while performing experiments and assessing outcomes. The research as a whole found: Comparing responses between vaccine doses or regimens was not something the study was powered to do. Ad26.COV2.S recipients had higher spike-specific TCR breadth than placebo recipients (P = 0.0014). Substantial breadth of spike-specific CD8+ and CD4+ T cell responses was reported after vaccination. Vaccine and placebo recipients had similar non-spike TCR breadth, a finding consistent with the vaccine containing only spike. According to the authors, total T cell responses may have been underestimated by the TCR breadth and depth analyses.

CDR3 length: 14 amino acids, cysteine to phenylalanine. Of the read, only the CDR3 DNA is kept; its 42 bases are in frame from base 1. V is shortened by 0 bases, J by 0 bases, and the region joining them spans 6 bases. The CDR1 and CDR2 encoded by the germline V gene (reference sequence) are SGHKS and YYEKEE. The immunoSEQ Assay was the method used to sequence TCRbeta CDR3 regions. After extraction, genomic DNA underwent amplification by bias-controlled multiplex PCR, followed by high-throughput sequencing. In the original analysis: To quantify the absolute abundance of each unique TCRbeta CDR3 region, sequences were collapsed and filtered. T cell fraction was estimated by normalizing TCRbeta template counts to usable DNA, with usable DNA measured through amplification of reference genes found in all nucleated cells. Repertoire TCRs were annotated as SARS-CoV-2-specific by exact matching of V gene, CDR3 amino acid sequence and J gene to a known reactive TCR set. The reference SARS-CoV-2 TCR set was derived from MIRA and filtered for enrichment in COVID-19-positive ImmuneCODE repertoires, a step that removed public or cross-reactive TCRs. Drawing on the MIRA antigens, annotated TCRs were analysed further at the level of specific ORF or position within ORF. Depth was the summed frequency of annotated unique rearrangements, while breadth was defined as annotated unique rearrangements over total unique productive rearrangements. Group comparisons of TCR breadth used two-sided Wilcoxon rank-sum tests. In its TCRdb copy, this immuneACCESS table keeps in-frame sequences only and misses some clones. Where compared with another copy, unresolved V genes explain less than half of these, and the others have no known cause. V, J and clone size derive from that table, while D and trimming were established from the DNA sequence. The sample table shows about 400,000 clones, and 89% are seen once. Of the sample, 1.5% to 2% is held by the ten largest clones.

On this clone itself: This clone's antigen is unknown. Base qualities are missing; no much larger clone stands one base away.

The treatment or condition label, read with the paper, signifies: roughly 18 received Ad26.COV2.S at low or high dose, single or two shots; 5 received placebo; per-sample allocation not given. For vaccine and placebo recipients, repertoires were sequenced using samples collected on day 63 after the first injection. Between 29 July and 7 August 2020, Cohort 1b enrolled some 25 adults aged 18-55 years at one site in Boston, USA. Ad26.COV2.S was a replication-incompetent adenovirus type 26 vector expressing a prefusion-stabilized SARS-CoV-2 spike protein from the original Wuhan strain. The clonotype comes from a person aged 18 to 65 who received the Ad26.COV2.S COVID-19 vaccine or a placebo. The chain joins TRBV5-5 to TRBJ2-5, with the D gene not confidently named. The sequencing used peripheral blood, collected in a trial of Ad26.COV2.S vaccine versus placebo. The DNA sequence is TGTGCCAGCAGCTTGGAGGGTAACCAAGAGACCCAGTACTTC. Its product reads: CASSLEGNQETQYF.